This record concerns one T cell receptor beta chain sequence. Its antigen is undetermined. Using immunoSEQ multiplex PCR, the repertoire was profiled, and TCRdb retains in-frame clones only, with some absent. The repertoire holds 2 million to 2.5 million clones, roughly 92% seen once, with 0.3% to 0.4% in the top ten. The sample comes from a study of shared clonotypes between healthy human individuals. Study summary: Researchers drew samples from a couple of women and a few men aged 18 to 49.

Partitioning of CD4+ cells yielded a CD45RA+ naive subset and a CD45RA-negative memory subset. Study outcomes and limitations: Researchers found naive subsets generally carried larger estimated richness than memory subsets.

V shed 9 bases and J shed 9 bases, with 15 bases lying between them. Germline V CDR1 and CDR2: MNHEY, SVGAGI. This CDR3 spans 12 amino acids. V is TRBV6-5 and J is TRBJ2-1, with D tentatively TRBD2 (6 bases). This TCR came from a man between 18 and 35 years old in good health. Some clones in this sample may be carry-over from other donors' samples. The sample taken for sequencing was naive CD4+ T cells from PBMCs. As for subset: CD45RA+ positively selected. For the CDR3, the DNA is TGTGCCAGTTCGGCGCGGGATGGTGAGCAGTTCTTC. Protein: CASSARDGEQFF.